Below are 25 T cell receptor beta chains sequenced from a single sample in a study of cytomegalovirus exposure and HLA in healthy donors. The primer mix had 60 Vbeta and 13 Jbeta primers. The method was immunoSEQ multiplex PCR; TCRdb's version includes in-frame clones alone and lacks a portion of them. The sample carries roughly 80,000 clones, roughly 84% recorded once. Sequencing was done on a sample of PBMCs. These receptors were collected from a woman aged 50 to 60 in good health and CMV-seronegative.

The chain uses TRBV19 and TRBJ2-3, with 10 nucleotides matching TRBD1. V trimming: 6 bases; J trimming: 1 base; junction bases outside the gene matches: 7. Germline CDR1 reads LNHDA; CDR2 reads SQIVND (reference sequence). This CDR3 is 16 amino acids long. The DNA for the CDR3 is TGTGCCAGTAGGTATGGGGGGACAGGGGGCACAGATACGCAGTATTTT. Its translation: CASRYGGTGGTDTQYF.

Only one count was recorded for this clone. The rearrangement links TRBV4-1 to TRBJ2-1; a possible D gene is TRBD2 (5 bases). V lost 0 bases to trimming and J lost 6 bases, with 12 bases between them. Germline CDR1 and CDR2: MGHRA and YSYEKL. CDR3 length: 15 residues. In DNA form, the CDR3 reads TGCGCCAGCAGCCAAGATTTCCCGGGGAGCAATGAGCAGTTCTTC. This encodes CASSQDFPGSNEQFF.

This sequence joins TRBV27 and TRBJ2-3; D perhaps matches TRBD1 (6 bases). Germline CDR1 is MNHEY and CDR2 is SMNVEV (reference sequence). V dropped 6 bases and J dropped 5 bases, with 12 bases sitting between them. The CDR3 runs 13 residues. In nucleotides, the CDR3 is TGTGCCAGCAGGAGGATAGGGGGAGATACGCAGTATTTT. It is translated as CASRRIGGDTQYF.

This chain links TRBV2 with TRBJ1-5, with a tentative D call TRBD1 (6 bases). Trimming removed 5 bases at V and 2 bases at J, with 10 bases between. CDR3 length: 14 residues. Per the germline V gene, CDR1 is SNHLY and CDR2 is FYNNEI. The CDR3 loop is CASSLQGRNQPQHF. The CDR3 DNA reads TGTGCCAGCAGTTTACAGGGTCGCAATCAGCCCCAGCATTTT.

In its sample, this clone was seen once. The rearrangement uses TRBV13 and TRBJ2-3; D unresolved. The V and J ends lost 4 bases and 6 bases respectively, with 8 bases between them. The CDR3 loop spans 12 amino acids. Per germline, CDR1 PRHDT and CDR2 FYEKMQ (reference sequence). CDR3 protein: CASSSPRDTQYF. The DNA for the CDR3 is TGTGCCAGCAGCTCACCGAGGGATACGCAGTATTTT.

This chain connects TRBV7-9 to TRBJ1-5, with D tentatively TRBD1 (5 bases). Trimming cost V 0 bases and J 3 bases, with 15 bases left between them. Germline values: CDR1 SEHNR, CDR2 FQNEAQ (reference sequence). This CDR3 has 17 residues. The CDR3 region is CASSLAKGQGDNQPQHF. The DNA of the CDR3 is TGTGCCAGCAGCTTAGCGAAAGGGCAGGGCGACAATCAGCCCCAGCATTTT.

This clone has a single count. The CDR3 ends on some other residue instead of the conserved phenylalanine or tryptophan, so this is likely a read error. The chain uses TRBV6-1 and TRBJ1-1; D is ambiguous. V was pared by 6 bases and J by 3 bases, with 11 bases between. Germline loops: CDR1 MNHNS, CDR2 SASEGT. The CDR3 extends over 13 amino acids. This CDR3 is CASSPDTDTEAFL. The CDR3 DNA is TGTGCCAGCAGCCCCGACACAGACACTGAAGCTTTCCTT.

The chain joins TRBV2 to TRBJ1-2, with unresolved D. The CDR3 sequence is 13 residues long. V shed 7 bases and J shed 3 bases, with 12 bases lying between them. Germline CDR1 and CDR2: SNHLY and FYNNEI. CDR3 nucleotide sequence: TGTGCCAGCATCCCCCGGGATGACTATGGCTACACCTTC. Amino acid sequence: CASIPRDDYGYTF.

This sequence joins TRBV9 and TRBJ1-1; 9 positions match TRBD1. The CDR3 consists of 14 residues. Germline V CDR1 and CDR2: SGDLS, YYNGEE. The V gene end was trimmed by 4 bases and the J gene end by 7 bases; junction bases not matched to a gene: 8. CDR3 loop: CASSPGTGTLEAFF. The DNA for the CDR3 is TGTGCCAGCAGCCCGGGGACAGGGACCCTTGAAGCTTTCTTT.

This chain connects TRBV5-6 to TRBJ1-1; 7 bases align to TRBD1. V shed 0 bases, J shed 0 bases, and the junction held 11 bases outside the gene matches. The CDR3 length is 18 residues. Per the germline V gene, CDR1 is SGHDT and CDR2 is YYEEEE. This CDR3 reads CASSLALAGGRMNTEAFF. The DNA of the CDR3 is TGTGCCAGCAGCTTGGCCTTGGCAGGGGGGAGGATGAACACTGAAGCTTTCTTT.

This clone was counted once. This chain joins TRBV5-1 and TRBJ2-6; D perhaps matches TRBD2 (5 bases). V lost 0 bases and J 2 bases, leaving 9 bases between the germline ends. CDR3 size: 16 residues. The germline V gene encodes CDR1 SGHRS and CDR2 YFSETQ. In nucleotides, the CDR3 is TGCGCCAGCAGCTTGGATCGAGGGACTGGGGCCAACGTCCTGACTTTC. Translated, it gives CASSLDRGTGANVLTF. The full variable domain, its missing parts supplied by reference TRBV5-1 and TRBJ2-6, is KAGVTQTPRYLIKTRGQQVTLSCSPISGHRSVSWYQQTPGQGLQFLFEYFSETQRNKGNFPGRFSGRQFSNSRSEMNVSTLELGDSALYLCASSLDRGTGANVLTFGAGSRLTVL.

This chain joins TRBV7-8 and TRBJ2-7, with 11 nucleotides matching TRBD2. Trimming took 5 bases from V and 3 from J; bases not matched to a gene: 6. Germline V gene data show CDR1 as SGHVS and CDR2 as FQNEAQ. CDR3 length: 15 residues. The CDR3 nucleotides are TGTGCCAGCAGCCTGGGACTAGCGGCAAACTACGAGCAGTACGTC. Translated: CASSLGLAANYEQYV.

The CDR3 loop reads CASSLFGVAEGNEQFF. CDR3 bases: TGTGCCAGCAGTTTATTTGGGGTAGCGGAGGGGAATGAGCAGTTCTTC. J is TRBJ2-1 and V is TRBV28; possibly TRBD2 for D (6 bases). The germline V gene encodes CDR1 MDHEN and CDR2 SYDVKM. The CDR3 sequence is 16 residues long. Between the trimmed V and J ends, which lost 1 base and 7 bases, there was a span of 17 bases.

This rearrangement joins TRBV10-1 to TRBJ2-2; tentative D call: TRBD1 (5 bases). Germline assignment: CDR1 WNHNN and CDR2 SYGVQD (reference sequence). CDR3 length: 14 amino acids. With 8 bases removed from V and 4 bases from J, the gap between germline ends came to 14 bases. The CDR3 nucleotides are TGCGCCAGCTCTCCAGGGTCGGCCACCGGGGAGCTGTTTTTT. This sequence encodes CASSPGSATGELFF.

This chain connects TRBV7-9 to TRBJ1-6; D not resolved. V was shortened by 6 bases and J by 6 bases, with 12 bases between the two germline ends. Per germline, CDR1 SEHNR and CDR2 FQNEAQ (reference sequence). This CDR3 contains 14 residues. CDR3 in DNA: TGTGCCAGCAGGCACACAGAACCTAATTCACCCCTCCACTTT. Its translation: CASRHTEPNSPLHF.

The rearrangement joins TRBV19 to TRBJ1-2; possibly TRBD1 for D (5 bases). The germline V gene encodes CDR1 LNHDA and CDR2 SQIVND (reference sequence). The CDR3 covers 13 residues. The germline V and J ends were trimmed by 5 bases and 5 bases, with 12 bases remaining between them. CDR3 nucleotides: TGTGCCAGTAGTCAGGGTACACTATATGGCTACACCTTC. This encodes CASSQGTLYGYTF.

The chain is built from TRBV27 and TRBJ1-5; a possible D gene is TRBD1 (5 bases). This CDR3 has 16 residues. CDR1 and CDR2 from the germline V gene are MNHEY and SMNVEV (reference sequence). V dropped 2 bases and J dropped 2 bases, with 13 bases sitting between them. The CDR3 here is CASSLRAGGGNQPQHF. The CDR3 DNA reads TGTGCCAGCAGTTTAAGAGCCGGGGGTGGCAATCAGCCCCAGCATTTT.

The chain recombines TRBV28 with TRBJ2-1, with D possibly TRBD2 on 5 matching bases. Trimming removed 2 bases from V and 6 bases from J, with 11 bases in between. This CDR3 region has 14 residues. Per germline, CDR1 MDHEN and CDR2 SYDVKM. DNA for the CDR3: TGTGCCAGCAGTTTAACTAGTAAGGGCAATGAGCAGTTCTTC. Protein: CASSLTSKGNEQFF.

The CDR3 coding sequence is TGTGCCAGCAGTTTAAGGGACTTCTCTGGGCCAGATACGCAGTATTTT. Translation: CASSLRDFSGPDTQYF. The V gene is TRBV28, the J gene TRBJ2-3, with a weak D call TRBD2 (6 bases). Germline V gives CDR1 MDHEN, CDR2 SYDVKM. Trimming took off 2 bases at V and 4 bases at J, with 16 bases between the two ends. The CDR3 is made up of 16 amino acids.

The chain is built from TRBV18 and TRBJ2-1, with D uncertain. This CDR3 comprises 13 residues. V gave up 3 bases and J gave up 8 bases, with 11 bases separating them. Germline-derived CDR1 and CDR2 are KGHSH and LQKENI. The CDR3 loop is CASSPSSSDEQFF. The CDR3 bases are TGTGCCAGCTCACCTTCAAGTTCGGATGAGCAGTTCTTC.

This clone was detected only once. This chain uses TRBV6-1 with TRBJ1-1; possible D gene TRBD1, 5 bases. The ends were cut back, 7 bases at V and 0 bases at J, with 12 bases in the middle. The germline gives CDR1 MNHNS, CDR2 SASEGT. The CDR3 spans 14 residues. The CDR3 region is CASTYSGLNTEAFF. DNA of the CDR3: TGTGCCAGCACCTATTCAGGGTTGAACACTGAAGCTTTCTTT.

The chain carries TRBV25-1 and TRBJ2-5, with 7 bases fitting TRBD1. The CDR3 sequence is 14 residues long. The J segment lost 5 bases and the V segment lost 6 bases, leaving 9 bases of the junction unmatched. In germline, CDR1 is MGHDK, CDR2 SYGVNS. As DNA, the CDR3 is TGTGCCAGCAGGGAACCAGGGGGTCGGGAGACCCAGTACTTC. It yields the protein CASREPGGRETQYF.

This rearrangement joins TRBV7-9 to TRBJ1-5; perhaps TRBD1 as D (6 bases). Trimming stripped 6 bases from V and 3 bases from J, with 12 bases between. CDR1 is SEHNR, CDR2 FQNEAQ, per germline (reference sequence). CDR3 length: 14 amino acids. DNA of the CDR3: TGTGCCAGCAGTTCCACAGGGAACAATCAGCCCCAGCATTTT. Amino acids: CASSSTGNNQPQHF.

The V call is TRBV2, the J call TRBJ2-1; 10 positions match TRBD2. CDR1 is SNHLY, CDR2 FYNNEI, per germline. The junction had 10 bases not matched to a gene; V was cut back by 6 bases and J by 8 bases. This CDR3 is 15 amino acids long. CDR3 protein: CASSASGSNSHEQFF. The CDR3 coding sequence is TGTGCCAGCAGCGCTAGCGGGAGCAATTCCCATGAGCAGTTCTTC.

The chain links TRBV10-2 to TRBJ1-6, with TRBD1 identical over 10 bases. CDR1 WSHSY and CDR2 SAAADI come from the germline V gene. The CDR3 runs 17 residues. V was clipped by 3 bases and J by 8 bases; unmatched bases: 10. The CDR3 protein is CASSELGWDRGYSPLHF. For the CDR3, the DNA is TGCGCCAGCAGTGAACTCGGCTGGGACAGGGGTTATTCACCCCTCCACTTT.